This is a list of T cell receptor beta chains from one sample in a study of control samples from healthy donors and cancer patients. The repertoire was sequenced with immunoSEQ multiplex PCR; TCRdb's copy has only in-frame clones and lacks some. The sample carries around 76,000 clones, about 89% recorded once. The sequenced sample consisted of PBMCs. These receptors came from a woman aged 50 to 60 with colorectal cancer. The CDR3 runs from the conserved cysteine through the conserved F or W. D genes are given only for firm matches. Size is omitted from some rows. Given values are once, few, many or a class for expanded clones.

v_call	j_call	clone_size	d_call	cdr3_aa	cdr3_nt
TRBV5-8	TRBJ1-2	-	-	CASSKQVNYGYTF	TGTGCCAGCAGCAAACAGGTTAACTATGGCTACACCTTC
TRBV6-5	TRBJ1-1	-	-	CASGPLNTEAFF	TGTGCCAGCGGACCGTTGAACACTGAAGCTTTCTTT
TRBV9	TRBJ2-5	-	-	CASSAGIMSETQYF	TGTGCCAGCAGCGCGGGAATCATGTCGGAGACCCAGTACTTC
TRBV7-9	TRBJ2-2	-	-	CASSWGLMAGELFF	TGTGCCAGCAGCTGGGGACTCATGGCCGGGGAGCTGTTTTTT
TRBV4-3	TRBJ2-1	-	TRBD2	CASSQGPAGDNEQFF	TGCGCCAGCAGCCAAGGTCCAGCGGGAGACAATGAGCAGTTCTTC
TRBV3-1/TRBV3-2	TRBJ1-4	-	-	CASSQEDLLGRGKLFF	TGTGCCAGCAGCCAAGAAGACCTACTGGGCAGGGGAAAACTGTTTTTT
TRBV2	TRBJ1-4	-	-	CASSDLRGEKLFF	TGTGCCAGCAGTGATCTGAGAGGGGAAAAACTGTTTTTT
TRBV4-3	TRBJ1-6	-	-	CASSQDVPRGRGSPLHF	TGCGCCAGCAGCCAAGATGTCCCGAGGGGGAGGGGTTCACCCCTCCACTTT
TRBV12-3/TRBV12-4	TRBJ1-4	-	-	CASSLRGKLFF	TGTGCCAGCAGTTTACGAGGAAAACTGTTTTTT
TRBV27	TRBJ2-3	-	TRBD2	CASSLWPGLGTLTQYF	TGTGCCAGCAGTTTATGGCCGGGACTAGGAACCCTTACGCAGTATTTT
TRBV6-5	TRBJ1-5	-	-	CASMEGGPRNQPQHF	TGTGCCAGCATGGAGGGGGGCCCAAGGAATCAGCCCCAGCATTTT
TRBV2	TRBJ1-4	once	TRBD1	CASSGQGAPNEKLFF	TGTGCCAGCAGCGGACAGGGGGCTCCTAATGAAAAACTGTTTTTT
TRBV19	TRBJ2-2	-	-	CASSPDEDRNTGELFF	TGTGCCAGTAGTCCGGATGAGGACAGGAACACCGGGGAGCTGTTTTTT
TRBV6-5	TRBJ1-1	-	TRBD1	CASRSGTGDMNTEAFF	TGTGCCAGCCGTTCTGGGACAGGGGACATGAACACTGAAGCTTTCTTT
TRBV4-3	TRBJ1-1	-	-	CASSQDMGRVNTEAFF	TGCGCCAGCAGCCAAGATATGGGCAGGGTCAACACTGAAGCTTTCTTT
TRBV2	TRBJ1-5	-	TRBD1	CASSADRGGSQPQHF	TGTGCCAGCAGTGCAGACAGGGGTGGTAGCCAGCCCCAGCATTTT
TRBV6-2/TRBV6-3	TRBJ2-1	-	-	CASSYLQGGEQFF	TGTGCCAGCAGTTACTTACAGGGGGGGGAGCAGTTCTTC
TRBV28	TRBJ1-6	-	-	CASRGENSPLHF	TGTGCCAGCAGGGGAGAAAATTCACCCCTCCACTTT
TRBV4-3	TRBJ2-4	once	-	CASSQEGQGGIQYF	TGCGCCAGCAGCCAAGAGGGGCAGGGTGGGATTCAGTACTTC
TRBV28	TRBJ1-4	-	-	CASSLSHEKLFF	TGTGCCAGCAGTTTAAGCCATGAAAAACTGTTTTTT
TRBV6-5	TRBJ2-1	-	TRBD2	CASTSGWSSYNEQFF	TGTGCCAGCACTAGCGGGTGGAGCTCCTACAATGAGCAGTTCTTC
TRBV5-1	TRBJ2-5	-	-	CASSLDQETQYF	TGCGCCAGCAGCTTGGACCAAGAGACCCAGTACTTC
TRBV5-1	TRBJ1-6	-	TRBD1	CASSPGQLLENSPLHF	TGCGCCAGCAGCCCGGGACAGCTCCTAGAAAATTCACCCCTCCACTTT
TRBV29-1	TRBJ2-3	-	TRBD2	CSVALAGVTDTQYF	TGCAGCGTTGCCCTAGCGGGGGTCACAGATACGCAGTATTTT
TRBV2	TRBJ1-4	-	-	CASTAAPAPSNEKLFF	TGTGCCAGCACGGCGGCGCCGGCTCCTTCTAATGAAAAACTGTTTTTT
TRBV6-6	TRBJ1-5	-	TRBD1	CASTSGQAINQPQHF	TGTGCCAGCACCTCGGGACAGGCAATCAATCAGCCCCAGCATTTT
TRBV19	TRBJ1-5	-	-	CASSIREGGQPQHF	TGTGCCAGTAGTATAAGGGAAGGAGGTCAGCCCCAGCATTTT
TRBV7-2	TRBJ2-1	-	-	CASSSRAGYLSYNEQFF	TGTGCCAGCAGCTCTAGAGCGGGTTATTTAAGTTACAATGAGCAGTTCTTC
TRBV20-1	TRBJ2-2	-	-	CSASHGQGELFF	TGCAGTGCTAGTCATGGGCAGGGGGAGCTGTTTTTT
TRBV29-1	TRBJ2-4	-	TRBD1	CSVERGGLKYF	TGCAGCGTTGAAAGAGGGGGCCTGAAGTACTTC
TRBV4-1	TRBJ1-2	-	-	CASSQEADPNYGYTF	TGCGCCAGCAGCCAAGAGGCAGACCCAAACTATGGCTACACCTTC